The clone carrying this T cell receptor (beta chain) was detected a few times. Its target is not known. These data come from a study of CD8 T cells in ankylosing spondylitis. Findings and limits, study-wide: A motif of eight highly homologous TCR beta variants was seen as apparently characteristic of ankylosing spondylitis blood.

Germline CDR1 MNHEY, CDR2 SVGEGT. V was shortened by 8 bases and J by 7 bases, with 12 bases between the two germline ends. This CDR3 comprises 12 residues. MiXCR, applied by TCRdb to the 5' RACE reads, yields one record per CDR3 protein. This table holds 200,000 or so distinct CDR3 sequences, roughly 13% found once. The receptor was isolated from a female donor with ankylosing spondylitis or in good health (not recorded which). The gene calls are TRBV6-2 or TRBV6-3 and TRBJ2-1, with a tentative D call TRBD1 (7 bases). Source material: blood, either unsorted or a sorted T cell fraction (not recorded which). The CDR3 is CASQGGQNEQFF. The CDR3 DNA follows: TGTGCCAGCCAGGGGGGTCAGAATGAGCAGTTCTTC.